This is a list of T cell receptor beta chains from one sample in a study of control samples from healthy donors and cancer patients. Sequencing used immunoSEQ multiplex PCR; TCRdb keeps in-frame clones, though not all of them. The sample carries 100,000 to 150,000 clones, roughly 90% recorded once. Material: blood. These receptors were taken from a woman aged 45 to 65 in good health. Each CDR3 is given with its conserved first and last residue. A D gene is named only where the DNA matches it firmly. Expanded clones get a size class; other rows say once, few or many, or leave the size out.

V,D,size,J,DNA,CDR3
TRBV3-1/TRBV3-2,-,-,TRBJ1-2,TGTGCCAGCAGCCTAACCGGGACACCAAACTATGGCTACACCTTC,CASSLTGTPNYGYTF
TRBV4-1,TRBD2,once,TRBJ2-7,TGCGCCAGCAGCCAAGATGGGGACTACTACGAGCAGTACTTC,CASSQDGDYYEQYF
TRBV18,TRBD2,-,TRBJ2-3,TGTGCCAGCTCACCACTAGCACTAGCGGGGAGCACAGATACGCAGTATTTT,CASSPLALAGSTDTQYF
TRBV29-1,TRBD2,-,TRBJ2-3,TGCAGCGTTCGTAGGGGAGGGCCCAACACAGATACGCAGTATTTT,CSVRRGGPNTDTQYF
TRBV19,-,-,TRBJ1-2,TGTGCCAGTAGTATGTCCGGGACTTCGGATGGCTACACCTTC,CASSMSGTSDGYTF
TRBV11-2,-,-,TRBJ1-6,TGTGCCAGCAGCTTCGGATCCTATAATTCACCCCTCCACTTT,CASSFGSYNSPLHF
TRBV6-6,-,-,TRBJ2-7,TGTGCCAGCAGCCCAGTCAGGGGGGGCCACGAGCAGTACTTC,CASSPVRGGHEQYF
TRBV6-6,TRBD1,few,TRBJ1-3,TGTGCCAGCAGCCGCTCGCAGGGGGCTAGCGGAAACACCATATATTTT,CASSRSQGASGNTIYF
TRBV29-1,-,-,TRBJ1-1,TGCAGCGTTGTTAAGGAACTGAACACTGAAGCTTTCTTT,CSVVKELNTEAFF
TRBV18,-,-,TRBJ2-7,TGTGCCAGCTCACCCAATTTGAGGGGACGCGATTCCTACGAGCAGTACTTC,CASSPNLRGRDSYEQYF
TRBV5-4,TRBD1,-,TRBJ1-3,TGTGCCAGCAGCTCCCTGTTGACAGGGGGGACTGGAAACACCATATATTTT,CASSSLLTGGTGNTIYF
TRBV6-6,TRBD1,once,TRBJ1-1,TGCTTATCGGGGACAGGGGGCACTGAAGCTTTCTTT,CLSGTGGTEAFF
TRBV2,TRBD2,-,TRBJ2-3,TGTGCCACCTCAAGGACTAGCGGGGGGGGCACAGATACGCAGTATTTT,CATSRTSGGGTDTQYF
TRBV7-9,-,-,TRBJ1-3,TGTGCCAGCAGCAAATATAGTATGACAGCCTCTGGAAACACCATATATTTT,CASSKYSMTASGNTIYF
TRBV6-7,TRBD2,-,TRBJ2-5,TGTGCCAGCAGTTACTCGATTGGGACTAGCGGGAGTGGGAAGACCCAGTACTTC,CASSYSIGTSGSGKTQYF
TRBV9,TRBD2,-,TRBJ2-1,TGTGCCAGCAGCGACGGACTAGCGGGAGGGGGCCTACGGAATGAGCAGTTCTTC,CASSDGLAGGGLRNEQFF
TRBV3-1/TRBV3-2,-,-,TRBJ1-2,TGTGCCAGCAGCCCCGGCGGCAGCCTATTCAGTGGCTACACCTTC,CASSPGGSLFSGYTF
TRBV30,-,-,TRBJ2-7,TGTGCCTGGGCTGATCAGGCCTACGAGCAGTACTTC,CAWADQAYEQYF
TRBV2,-,-,TRBJ1-5,TGTGCCAGCAGTGTGAGGGGATGGGAAAATCAGCCCCAGCATTTT,CASSVRGWENQPQHF
TRBV5-1,TRBD2,-,TRBJ2-1,TGCGCCAGCCGAAGACTAGCGGGGGACTACAATGAGCAGTTCTTC,CASRRLAGDYNEQFF
TRBV4-1,-,few,TRBJ1-4,TGCGCCAGCAGTCACACAGGGAGTGATGAAAAACTGTTTTTT,CASSHTGSDEKLFF
TRBV10-2,-,-,TRBJ2-5,TGCGCCAGCAGTGGAGTCGGGGAGACCCAGTACTTC,CASSGVGETQYF
TRBV6-5,-,-,TRBJ1-2,TGTGCCAGCAGTACGGACAGAGACTATGGCTACACCTTC,CASSTDRDYGYTF